This T cell receptor beta chain is drawn from a study of T-cell reconstitution after alpha-beta-depleted transplantation in children. Unique molecular identifiers were incorporated into the prepared TCRbeta library. In TCRdb, the PCR reads were re-called with MiXCR into one record per CDR3 protein. The table has over 200,000 distinct CDR3 sequences, approximately 10% seen once; the top ten hold around 6.2%. Sequencing was performed on PBMCs from the stem cell graft donor, taken from the stem cell graft. The TCR sequence derives from a human donor who donated a stem cell graft to a child with acute lymphoblastic leukemia.

In DNA, the CDR3 is TGTGCCAGCAGCCAAGTTAGGGGCTTCATCACAGATACGCAGTATTTT. It encodes CASSQVRGFITDTQYF. The rearrangement links TRBV14 to TRBJ2-3; TRBD1 is a possible D gene (5 bases). This CDR3 has 16 amino acids. Germline lookup yields CDR1 SGHDN and CDR2 FVKESK. V was shortened by 1 base and J by 2 bases, with 13 bases between the two germline ends.